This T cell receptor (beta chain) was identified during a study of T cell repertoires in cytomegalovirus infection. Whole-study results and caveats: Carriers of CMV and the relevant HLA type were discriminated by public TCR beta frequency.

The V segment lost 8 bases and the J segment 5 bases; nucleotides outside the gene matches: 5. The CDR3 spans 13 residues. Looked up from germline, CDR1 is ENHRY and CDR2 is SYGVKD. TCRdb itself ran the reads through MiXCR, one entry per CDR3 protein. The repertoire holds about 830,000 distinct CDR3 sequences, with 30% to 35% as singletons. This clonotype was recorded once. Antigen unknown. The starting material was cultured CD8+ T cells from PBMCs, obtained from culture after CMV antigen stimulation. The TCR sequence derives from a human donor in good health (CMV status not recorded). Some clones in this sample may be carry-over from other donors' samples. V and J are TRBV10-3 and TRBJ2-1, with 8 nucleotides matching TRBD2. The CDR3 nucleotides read TGTGCCATCTTCGGCGGGGGGAACAATGAGCAGTTCTTC. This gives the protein CAIFGGGNNEQFF.